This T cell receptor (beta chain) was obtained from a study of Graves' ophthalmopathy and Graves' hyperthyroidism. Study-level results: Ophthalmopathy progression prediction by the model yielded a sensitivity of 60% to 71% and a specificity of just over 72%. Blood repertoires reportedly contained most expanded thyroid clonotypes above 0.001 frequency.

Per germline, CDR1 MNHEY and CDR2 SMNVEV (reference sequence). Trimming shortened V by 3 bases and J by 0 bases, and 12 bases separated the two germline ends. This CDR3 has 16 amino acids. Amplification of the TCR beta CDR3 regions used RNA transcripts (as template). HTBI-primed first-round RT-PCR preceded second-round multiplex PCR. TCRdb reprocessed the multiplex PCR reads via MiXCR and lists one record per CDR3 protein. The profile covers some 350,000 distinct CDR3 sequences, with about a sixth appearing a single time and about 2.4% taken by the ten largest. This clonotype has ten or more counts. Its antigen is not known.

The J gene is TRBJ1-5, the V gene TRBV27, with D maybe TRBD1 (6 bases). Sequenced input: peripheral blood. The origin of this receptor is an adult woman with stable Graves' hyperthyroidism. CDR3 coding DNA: TGTGCCAGCAGTTTCAGTGCAGGGGATAGCAATCAGCCCCAGCATTTT. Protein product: CASSFSAGDSNQPQHF.